This TCR beta chain was found in a study of T cells after yellow fever vaccination. On the study more broadly: Where fractions had low cell numbers, libraries were prepared from them with the SMART-Seq v4 Ultra Low Input RNA kit. General observations from the study: Contaminating bulk clonotypes could be abundant in FACS-sorted repertoires. The secondary response peaked faster, at day 5 versus 15, but was weaker. Subsequent to the booster, the majority of primary-vaccination clones reappeared (roughly 95% CD4, approximately 85% CD8).

The table lists this clonotype with a few counts. The antigen remains unidentified. This CDR3 is built from 14 residues. CDR1 is MNHNS, CDR2 SASEGT, per germline. Trimming pared 6 bases from V and 1 base from J, leaving 13 bases between. TCRdb used MiXCR to reprocess the 5' RACE reads, holding one entry per CDR3 protein. The sample includes around 320,000 distinct CDR3 sequences, approximately 10% of them seen just once. The genes are TRBV6-1 and TRBJ2-7; a weak D match, TRBD1 (5 bases). The sequencing here drew on CD4+ T cells sorted from PBMCs, taken 5 days after the yellow fever booster vaccination. This TCR was recovered from a man aged 18 to 30 who received the YFV17D yellow fever vaccine. In DNA, the CDR3 is TGTGCCAGCAGCTACAGGAGTCCATCCTACGAGCAGTACGTC. Its translation is CASSYRSPSYEQYV.